This T cell receptor (beta chain) was identified in a study of cytomegalovirus exposure and HLA in healthy donors. The CDR3 loop spans 15 amino acids. From germline, CDR1 is SGHRS and CDR2 YFSETQ. About this clone: The junction departs from the called germline gene at one end, perhaps through a read error.

It was with 60 Vbeta and 13 Jbeta primers that the PCR ran. Data came from immunoSEQ multiplex PCR; TCRdb stores just in-frame clones and leaves some out. The table has roughly 120,000 clones, roughly 80% seen once. The chain is built from TRBV5-1 and TRBJ1-1, with a tentative D call TRBD1 (6 bases). The receptor's source is a man aged 45-65 years in good health and CMV-seropositive. Sequenced input: PBMCs. CDR3 region: CASRLELGGGTEAFF. The CDR3 nucleotides are TGCGCCAGCAGGTTGGAGTTGGGAGGGGGCACTGAAGCTTTCTTT.